This paragraph covers one T cell receptor (beta chain) sequence. This entry comes from a study of blood T cell repertoires in COVID-19. Study overall: Material from acute and convalescent COVID-19 was sourced from the United States, Italy and Spain. PBMCs, B-cell-depleted T cells, or T cells provided the cDNA or gDNA that made up the material.

Trimming left V 2 bases short and J 0 bases short, with 11 bases between. CDR3 length equals 15 residues. Germline CDR1 and CDR2: LGHDT and YNNKEL (reference sequence). Per the original methods: Researchers report that nucleated cell counts were estimated from reference gene primer amplification. This table comes from immunoSEQ multiplex PCR, and its TCRdb copy is limited to in-frame clones, with some not included. V and J calls and clone size come straight from that table; D and trimming were deduced from the DNA. The data hold about 91,000 clones, with 70% to 90% observed a single time. The clonotype was recovered from a man between 65 and 79 years old with acute or convalescent COVID-19. This chain links TRBV3-1 (or the pseudogene TRBV3-2) with TRBJ2-7, with a possible D match to TRBD1 (6 bases). Material for sequencing was peripheral blood. This chain's CDR3 is CASSQWADSSYEQYF. In DNA form, the CDR3 reads TGTGCCAGCAGCCAATGGGCGGACAGCTCCTACGAGCAGTACTTC.